The 14 T cell receptor beta chains below come from one sample, sequenced in a study of identical twins. In TCRdb, the 5' RACE reads were re-called with MiXCR into one record per CDR3 protein. This table holds 600,000 to 850,000 distinct CDR3 sequences, about 20% found once. The same data also went into a second study, on T cells expressing NK-cell markers.

The sample comprised PBMCs. These receptor sequences come from a woman aged 18-35 years in good health.

This clonotype has just a few counts. The rearrangement links TRBV12-5 to TRBJ2-7, with 11 bases identical to TRBD2. Looked up from germline, CDR1 is LGHNT and CDR2 is FRNRAP. V shed 0 bases and J 6 bases; nucleotides not matched to a gene: 7. CDR3 size: 16 residues. The CDR3 is CASGLVLAGEAGEQYF. In nucleotides, the CDR3 is TGTGCTAGTGGTTTGGTACTAGCGGGAGAGGCGGGCGAGCAGTACTTC.

This clonotype was seen only once. The chain employs TRBV30 and TRBJ2-7; TRBD1 agrees at 8 bases. The length of the CDR3 is 11 residues. Germline V gives CDR1 GTSNPN, CDR2 SVGIG (reference sequence). For the CDR3, the DNA is TGTGCAACGTCCACAGGGGGCGAGCAGTACTTC. Its protein is CATSTGGEQYF.

This clonotype was seen a handful of times. DNA for the CDR3: TGTGCCAGCAAGAGATGGACAGGGAGTTCAGATACGCAGTATTTT. This sequence encodes CASKRWTGSSDTQYF. This chain connects TRBV12-3 or TRBV12-4 to TRBJ2-3, with 8 bases matching TRBD1. The CDR3 extends over 15 amino acids. The V segment lost 7 bases and the J segment 4 bases; nucleotides outside the gene matches: 10.

The chain joins TRBV5-1 to TRBJ2-2; 7 bases map to TRBD1. Losses at the gene ends were 4 bases for V and 4 bases for J; bases not matched to a gene: 7. The germline V gene has CDR1 SGHRS and CDR2 YFSETQ. The CDR3 extends over 15 amino acids. The CDR3 coding sequence is TGCGCCAGCAGCGGATCGACAGGGTTCACCGGGGAGCTGTTTTTT. Translated: CASSGSTGFTGELFF.

In this sample, this clonotype turned up a few times. This chain uses TRBV7-2 with TRBJ2-2, with D uncertain. V shed 5 bases and J shed 7 bases, with 8 bases lying between them. The CDR3 consists of 12 residues. In germline, CDR1 is SGHTA, CDR2 FQGNSA. CDR3 amino acids: CASSGRSGELFF. The CDR3, as DNA: TGTGCCAGCAGCGGCCGTAGCGGGGAGCTGTTTTTT.

The chain couples TRBV20-1 to TRBJ1-1, with D perhaps TRBD1 (6 bases). The CDR3 spans 12 residues. Trimming pared 6 bases from V and 4 bases from J, leaving 12 bases between. The germline gives CDR1 DFQATT, CDR2 SNEGSKA (reference sequence). CDR3 DNA: TGCAGTGCGGGAAGGGGGGTCACTGAAGCTTTCTTT. Its protein is CSAGRGVTEAFF.

This clonotype was detected only a few times. The V gene is TRBV20-1, the J gene TRBJ1-3; 8 bases map to TRBD1. The trim removed 2 bases at V and 3 bases at J, leaving 6 bases unmatched. Germline assignment: CDR1 DFQATT and CDR2 SNEGSKA (reference sequence). This CDR3 spans 15 amino acids. CDR3 residues: CSARPTGGLGNTIYF. CDR3 DNA: TGCAGTGCTAGACCAACAGGGGGACTTGGAAACACCATATATTTT.

V usage is TRBV2 and J usage is TRBJ1-6, with D unclear. V lost 9 bases, J lost 4 bases, and 28 bases lay in between. This CDR3 is 19 amino acids long. Germline V CDR1 and CDR2: SNHLY, FYNNEI. The CDR3 here is CASRELTAALPRYNSPLHF. The CDR3 DNA reads as TGTGCCAGTAGAGAATTGACGGCGGCGTTACCCCGTTATAATTCACCCCTCCACTTT.

This clonotype was detected only a few times. The chain combines TRBV5-1 with TRBJ2-5; 10 bases are shared with TRBD2. V lost 4 bases and J lost 1; bases outside the gene matches: 13. This CDR3 region has 18 residues. Germline CDR1 SGHRS, CDR2 YFSETQ. The CDR3, as DNA: TGCGCCAGCAGCCTTGGGACTAGCGCTCGATACATCCAAGAGACCCAGTACTTC. Translating it yields CASSLGTSARYIQETQYF.

The rearrangement links TRBV7-8 to TRBJ2-5; possibly TRBD2 for D (6 bases). Germline V gives CDR1 SGHVS, CDR2 FQNEAQ. The CDR3 contains 12 residues. The V end was cut by 1 base, the J end by 11 bases, with 11 bases between. The CDR3: CASSLGRDSQYF. DNA of the CDR3: TGTGCCAGCAGCTTAGGTCGGGACTCGCAGTACTTC.

There are a few counts of this clonotype. The chain combines TRBV20-1 with TRBJ1-4; D possibly corresponds to TRBD1 (6 bases). Germline V CDR1 and CDR2: DFQATT, SNEGSKA (reference sequence). This CDR3 is built from 15 residues. Trimming cost V 0 bases and J 4 bases, with 12 bases left between them. This chain's CDR3 is CSARDLQGNNEKLFF. CDR3 DNA sequence: TGCAGTGCTAGAGACCTACAGGGAAATAATGAAAAACTGTTTTTT.

The V call is TRBV3-1, the J call TRBJ2-1, with 9 bases that match TRBD2. The length of the CDR3 is 16 residues. V shed 0 bases and J 7 bases; nucleotides not matched to a gene: 7. Germline CDR1 is LGHDT and CDR2 is YNNKEL (reference sequence). The CDR3 DNA is TGTGCCAGCAGCCAAGATAAGCGCGGGGGGGCAAATGAGCAGTTCTTC. Amino acids: CASSQDKRGGANEQFF.

This clonotype has only a few counts. As DNA, the CDR3 is TGTGCCAGCAGTTATCCAGGGTCCCACGAGCAGTACTTC. This sequence encodes CASSYPGSHEQYF. The V and J genes are TRBV6-5 and TRBJ2-7; tentative D call: TRBD1 (5 bases). The V gene lost 3 bases and the J gene lost 5 bases, with 11 bases spanning the gap. The germline CDR1 and CDR2 sequences are MNHEY and SVGAGI. The CDR3 is 13 residues long.

V gene TRBV20-1 combines with J gene TRBJ2-2; the match to TRBD2 covers 8 bases. J gave up 0 bases and V 3 bases, and 6 bases lay outside the gene matches. The CDR3 has 16 amino acids. The V gene's germline CDR1 is DFQATT and CDR2 SNEGSKA (reference sequence). As DNA, the CDR3 is TGCAGTGCTAGCGCCGAACTAGCGGCGAACACCGGGGAGCTGTTTTTT. Translation: CSASAELAANTGELFF.